Below, one T cell receptor beta chain is given with its context. The specificity of this receptor is unknown. No base quality information exists; no much larger clone differs at one position. The library was built by means of PCR. DNA from cultured CD4+ T cells underwent TCR sequencing with the Oncomine TCR Beta short-read assay at the Johns Hopkins FTIC core. The QIAamp micro DNA kit was used to extract genomic DNA from the cultured CD4+ T cells. Oncomine TCR Beta libraries made from cultured CD4+ T cells were pooled using unique dual indexes and sequenced on an Illumina iSeq 100. The paper's processing steps were these. Non-productive sequences were removed, and CDR3s not starting with C, not ending with F or W, or shorter than 7 amino acids were discarded. Antigen-specific clonotypes were identified using the MANAFEST web application through comparison of peptide-stimulated wells with reference and other culture wells. To be called positive, a clone needed an FDR below 0.05, an odds ratio above 5, and a productive frequency above 0.1% in at least two of three replicate wells. A clonotype was classed as cross-reactive if the clonotype showed significant expansion both in SARS-CoV-2 spike wells and in at least one common cold coronavirus spike condition. CDR3 homology was assessed with Levenshtein distances (stringdist) and unrooted phylogenetic trees (ape) in R version 3.6.1. TCRdb took the public reads, trimmed them with fastp at Q25, ran MiXCR for clone calling and kept in-frame beta chains. Rows with a matching CDR3 protein are joined into one entry that keeps the most common DNA and genes. What appears here as the V and J calls and clone size reflects TCRdb's work, not the paper's. The sample includes some 19,000 distinct CDR3 sequences, with 30% to 40% observed a single time. Roughly 14% of the sample rests with the top ten.

Taken with the paper, the label for treatment or condition translates to: roughly 10-day PBMC culture with coronavirus spike peptide pools or control peptides (ViraFEST assay). The ViraFEST assay, used in the study, expanded antigen-specific T cells with peptide pools and then identified the expanded clonotypes through TCR sequencing. The convalescent patients' positive SARS-CoV-2 PCR tests fell between March and December 2020, which was before the Alpha, Beta and Delta variants emerged in the United States. More than 1.5 million PBMCs per well were cultured in IMDM with approximately 5.5% human AB serum and approximately 10 IU/ml IL-2, plus 10 ug/ml peptide pools. On days 3 and 7, half of the culture medium was replaced with fresh IL-2-containing medium. Once the cells had been in culture for about 10 days, the EasySep CD4+ T cell isolation kit was used to isolate CD4+ T cells by negative selection. Ficoll-Paque Plus gradient centrifugation was used to isolate PBMCs from whole blood, and the isolated PBMCs were then either used fresh or cryopreserved at -140C. Culture conditions were generally each tested in triplicate wells.

The data originate from a study of vaccination and CD4 T cells after COVID-19 (dated by TCRdb to between 2021 and 2023). Concerning the study at large: Every convalescent patient had a positive nasal swab PCR test for SARS-CoV-2, with mild disease in several patients and severe disease in one. Post-COVID blood samples were collected from convalescent patients a median of approximately 93 days after diagnosis, with a range of roughly 35 to 180 days. Control cultures used a CEFX viral epitope pool as positive control, an HIV-1 Nef peptide pool as negative control, or no peptide. Post-vaccine blood samples were obtained a median of about 72 days after the second vaccine dose, with a range of roughly 14 to 241 days. The spike-specific CD4+ TCR repertoire was compared before and after mRNA vaccination in 10 to 11 COVID-19 convalescent patients and several infection-naive healthy vaccine recipients. The convalescent cohort included six males and four females, with two Hispanic individuals, seven Caucasians, two Asians and one multiracial person. For stimulating the cultures, overlapping spike peptide pools were used, derived from SARS-CoV-2 as well as from the common cold coronaviruses HCoV-NL63, HCoV-OC43 and HCoV-229E. Participants received two doses of either the Pfizer-BioNTech BNT162b2 vaccine (n=8) or the Moderna mRNA-1273 vaccine (n=2).

The paper as a whole reports these results and caveats: Relatively few convalescent patients were included in the study, and early timepoints after natural infection were not analyzed. Nearly all vaccine-specific clones in convalescent patients (304 of 307) were mono-reactive for SARS-CoV-2 spike rather than cross-reactive with common cold coronaviruses. Among the post-vaccine SARS-CoV-2-reactive clones in convalescent patients, a median approximately 86% showed up only after vaccination, which suggests vaccine-specific priming. An increase in the median number of SARS-CoV-2-reactive clonotypes from 21 after infection to 35 to 40 after vaccination was observed, but the change was not found to be significant.

Relative to germline, V is 3 bases shorter and J is 2 bases shorter, with 14 bases between their ends. The CDR1 and CDR2 encoded by the germline V gene are KGHSH and LQKENI. There are 16 amino acids in the CDR3, from cysteine to phenylalanine inclusive. The entry retains the CDR3 DNA only, 48 bases that are in frame from base 1. What was sequenced was cultured CD4+ T cells from blood. This TCR derives from a human donor with COVID-19. The chain is encoded by TRBV18 joined to TRBJ1-5; the D gene identity is not certain. For the CDR3, the sequence is CASSPGPPGGNQPQHF. The DNA sequence is as follows: TGTGCCAGCTCACCGGGCCCCCCTGGGGGCAATCAGCCCCAGCATTTT. With all but the CDR3 taken from the reference TRBV18 and TRBJ1-5 genes, the full variable domain is: NAGVMQNPRHLVRRRGQEARLRCSPMKGHSHVYWYRQLPEEGLKFMVYLQKENIIDESGMPKERFSAEFPKEGPSILRIQQVVRGDSAAYFCASSPGPPGGNQPQHFGDGTRLSIL.